This TCR beta chain was recovered during a study of T cell responses to AZD1222 COVID-19 vaccine. Here immunoSEQ multiplex PCR was the method, and the copy in TCRdb shows in-frame clones only, minus some. Here the sample spans about 95,000 clones, approximately 88% being singletons. Study-wide findings and caveats: Only a handful of people who got AZD1222 tested seropositive at baseline. Among vaccine-associated CD4 TCRs, coverage spanned spike, with dominance at 160-218 and 743-854.

The CDR3 has 11 amino acids. Trimming pared 7 bases from V and 9 bases from J, leaving 10 bases between. The germline CDR1 and CDR2 sequences are ENHRY and SYGVKD. Notes on this clone: Its antigen is not known.

The chain carries TRBV10-3 and TRBJ2-1, with D perhaps matching TRBD1 (6 bases). This clonotype was sampled from an adult in good health. Source: peripheral blood, taken on day 0 of AZD1222 vaccination. In nucleotides, the CDR3 is TGTGCCATCACGTCAGGGGTTGAGCAGTTCTTC. This codes for CAITSGVEQFF.